Each of the 31 T cell receptor beta chains below was sequenced from the same sample in a study of blood T cell repertoires in COVID-19. Measured with immunoSEQ multiplex PCR; TCRdb has only the in-frame clones, and not every one. The data show 350,000 to 450,000 clones, more than 85% seen once. Sequencing was carried out using PBMCs or T cells enriched from blood (not recorded which). These receptors originate from a middle-aged woman who had been exposed to COVID-19.

The J gene is TRBJ2-1, the V gene TRBV5-6; D might be TRBD1 (6 bases). Germline V gives CDR1 SGHDT, CDR2 YYEEEE. V lost 4 bases to trimming and J lost 6 bases, with 14 bases between them. This CDR3 is built from 14 residues. In DNA, the CDR3 is TGTGCCAGCAGCCGCACACAGGGCCGCAATGAGCAGTTCTTC. It codes for CASSRTQGRNEQFF.

This chain uses TRBV14 with TRBJ2-3; 8 bases are a match to TRBD2. Trimming cost V 3 bases and J 7 bases; bases outside gene matches: 3. The CDR3 consists of 13 residues. Germline V gene sequence: CDR1 SGHDN, CDR2 FVKESK. CDR3 DNA sequence: TGTGCCAGCAGCCATCCTAGCGGGCATACGCAGTATTTT. It encodes CASSHPSGHTQYF.

V usage is TRBV19 and J usage is TRBJ2-3; 10 bases are shared with TRBD2. Looked up from germline, CDR1 is LNHDA and CDR2 is SQIVND (reference sequence). Trimming took 5 bases from V and 3 from J; bases not matched to a gene: 8. This CDR3 has 16 amino acids. The CDR3 loop reads CASSPPPGLATDTQYF. CDR3 sequence (DNA): TGTGCCAGTAGTCCCCCTCCGGGACTAGCGACAGATACGCAGTATTTT. Drawing the rest from reference TRBV19 and TRBJ2-3, the complete variable domain is DGGITQSPKYLFRKEGQNVTLSCEQNLNHDAMYWYRQDPGQGLRLIYYSQIVNDFQKGDIAEGYSVSREKKESFPLTVTSAQKNPTAFYLCASSPPPGLATDTQYFGPGTRLTVL.

This chain links TRBV7-3 with TRBJ2-1; a weak D match, TRBD1 (6 bases). Trimming removed 0 bases at V and 9 bases at J, with 6 bases between. The CDR3 is 12 residues long. Germline-derived CDR1 and CDR2 are SGHTA and FQGTGA. The chain's CDR3 is CASSLTGGEQFF. In DNA form, the CDR3 reads TGTGCCAGCAGCTTAACAGGGGGTGAGCAGTTCTTC.

The gene calls are TRBV27 and TRBJ1-2; D is possibly TRBD1 (5 bases). The CDR3 covers 14 residues. In germline, CDR1 is MNHEY, CDR2 SMNVEV (reference sequence). With 6 bases removed from V and 2 bases from J, the gap between germline ends came to 13 bases. CDR3 region: CASRPNGGNYGYTF. In DNA, the CDR3 is TGTGCCAGCAGACCCAATGGGGGGAACTATGGCTACACCTTC.

The count of this clone is one. V is TRBV6-5 and J is TRBJ2-3; D gene uncertain. Trimming pared 4 bases from V and 0 bases from J, leaving 5 bases between. CDR1 and CDR2 (germline): MNHEY, SVGAGI. The length of the CDR3 is 13 residues. This chain's CDR3 is CASSSPSTDTQYF. The CDR3 nucleotides read TGTGCCAGCAGTTCCCCTAGCACAGATACGCAGTATTTT.

The chain employs TRBV7-9 and TRBJ1-1; D is undetermined. Germline V gene lookup returns CDR1 SEHNR and CDR2 FQNEAQ (reference sequence). Trimming removed 5 bases at V and 0 bases at J, with 13 bases between. The CDR3 totals 15 residues. Written as DNA, the CDR3 is TGTGCCAGCAGCATACGGGGTATCTTGAACACTGAAGCTTTCTTT. It is translated as CASSIRGILNTEAFF.

The V and J genes are TRBV12-3 or TRBV12-4 and TRBJ1-4; no clear D. V was pared by 6 bases and J by 7 bases, with 6 bases between. The CDR3 covers 11 residues. The CDR3: CASRGSEKLFF. The CDR3 coding sequence is TGTGCCAGCAGGGGCTCTGAAAAACTGTTTTTT.

The rearrangement uses TRBV3-1 (or the pseudogene TRBV3-2) and TRBJ2-7; weak D call: TRBD2 (5 bases). The CDR3 extends over 17 amino acids. V dropped 1 base and J dropped 4 bases, with 20 bases sitting between them. Looked up from germline, CDR1 is LGHDT and CDR2 is YNNKEL (reference sequence). The CDR3 region is CASSQVIGGGRPYEQYF. DNA for the CDR3: TGTGCCAGCAGCCAAGTTATCGGCGGAGGCAGACCTTACGAGCAGTACTTC.

In this sample, this clone turned up a few times. This chain uses TRBV30 with TRBJ2-7, with D perhaps TRBD2 (5 bases). The germline gives CDR1 GTSNPN, CDR2 SVGIG (reference sequence). The ends were cut back, 5 bases at V and 6 bases at J, with 17 bases in the middle. The CDR3 length is 13 residues. The CDR3 loop reads CAWETRDTGEQYF. CDR3 sequence (DNA): TGTGCCTGGGAGACCCGGGATACCGGCGAGCAGTACTTC.

CDR3 amino acids: CASSYTGQNNEQFF. CDR3 bases: TGTGCCAGCAGCTATACGGGACAGAACAATGAGCAGTTCTTC. V gene TRBV11-3 combines with J gene TRBJ2-1; 7 bases are shared with TRBD1. J lost 5 bases, V lost 4 bases, and 5 bases had no gene match. Germline CDR1 reads SGHNT; CDR2 reads YENEEA. This CDR3 is built from 14 residues.

CDR3 sequence reads: CASSDFRDKNRNTEAFF. The CDR3, as DNA: TGTGCCAGCAGTGACTTCCGGGACAAAAATAGGAACACTGAAGCTTTCTTT. The V call is TRBV2, the J call TRBJ1-1; D may be TRBD1 (6 bases). The V end was cut by 3 bases, the J end by 1 base, with 18 bases between. Per the germline V gene, CDR1 is SNHLY and CDR2 is FYNNEI. The CDR3 length is 17 residues.

The chain recombines TRBV5-5 with TRBJ2-7, with D perhaps matching TRBD2 (6 bases). V was cut by 0 bases and J by 0 bases, with 10 bases left in between. Germline V lookup: CDR1 SGHKS, CDR2 YYEKEE (reference sequence). The CDR3 has 15 amino acids. CDR3 in amino acids: CASSLGLALSYEQYF. The CDR3 DNA reads as TGTGCCAGCAGCTTGGGGCTAGCGCTCTCCTACGAGCAGTACTTC.

The gene calls are TRBV9 and TRBJ1-1, with D tentatively TRBD1 (6 bases). Looked up from germline, CDR1 is SGDLS and CDR2 is YYNGEE. This CDR3 region has 17 residues. Deletions cut 2 bases from V and 4 bases from J, with 21 bases between. This CDR3 is CASSVVAGDRLGTEAFF. For the CDR3, the DNA is TGTGCCAGCAGCGTTGTGGCGGGAGACAGGCTAGGCACTGAAGCTTTCTTT.

The chain employs TRBV7-8 and TRBJ1-1, with 8 bases aligning to TRBD1. V dropped 7 bases and J dropped 2; count of bases not matched to a gene: 12. The CDR3 covers 16 residues. CDR1 is SGHVS and CDR2 is FQNEAQ in the germline V gene. The CDR3 protein is CASTVQTGDPNTEAFF. As DNA, the CDR3 is TGTGCCAGCACCGTTCAGACAGGGGACCCAAACACTGAAGCTTTCTTT.

The table lists this clone with a count of one. The gene calls are TRBV3-1 (or the pseudogene TRBV3-2) and TRBJ2-5; possible D gene TRBD2, 5 bases. The CDR3 runs 14 residues. In germline, CDR1 is LGHDT, CDR2 YNNKEL (reference sequence). The V end was cut by 1 base, the J end by 10 bases, with 16 bases between. The DNA for the CDR3 is TGTGCCAGCAGCCAAGCCTCACCGAGAGGGTTCCAGTACTTC. This gives the protein CASSQASPRGFQYF.

The chain carries TRBV7-9 and TRBJ1-6; D remains ambiguous. Per the germline V gene, CDR1 is SEHNR and CDR2 is FQNEAQ (reference sequence). This CDR3 spans 13 amino acids. The V end lost 11 bases, the J end lost 2 bases, and 10 bases lay between the germline ends. This CDR3 is CASDSPYNSPLHF. CDR3 DNA: TGTGCCTCCGATAGCCCCTATAATTCACCCCTCCACTTT.

The rearrangement uses TRBV18 and TRBJ1-1; possibly TRBD1 for D (5 bases). Trimming removed 3 bases at V and 4 bases at J, with 9 bases between. Germline V gene lookup returns CDR1 KGHSH and CDR2 LQKENI. The CDR3 is 13 amino acids. CDR3 sequence reads: CASSPLQGTEAFF. CDR3 sequence (DNA): TGTGCCAGCTCACCGCTTCAGGGCACTGAAGCTTTCTTT. The variable domain in full, completed from reference TRBV18 and TRBJ1-1, reads NAGVMQNPRHLVRRRGQEARLRCSPMKGHSHVYWYRQLPEEGLKFMVYLQKENIIDESGMPKERFSAEFPKEGPSILRIQQVVRGDSAAYFCASSPLQGTEAFFGQGTRLTVV.

The V and J genes are TRBV7-9 and TRBJ2-7; 8 bases are shared with TRBD1. The CDR3 has 14 residues. The ends lost 8 bases at V and 1 base at J; junction bases unmatched: 7. Germline V CDR1 and CDR2: SEHNR, FQNEAQ (reference sequence). The CDR3, as DNA: TGTGCCAGCGCTCGACAGGGGACTTCCTACGAGCAGTACTTC. This codes for CASARQGTSYEQYF.

The genes are TRBV19 and TRBJ1-2; D may be TRBD1 (5 bases). Germline V gene lookup returns CDR1 LNHDA and CDR2 SQIVND (reference sequence). The CDR3 is 10 amino acids. V was trimmed by 7 bases and J by 14 bases, leaving 14 bases between them. The CDR3 DNA is TGTGCCAGTACCTCCTCCGGGGGGACCTTC. Encoded protein: CASTSSGGTF.

Regarding this clone: Other DNA sequences in the sample encode the same CDR3. The V and J genes are TRBV4-1 and TRBJ2-7; no clear D. V was clipped by 1 base and J by 5 bases, with 6 bases between them. This CDR3 comprises 12 residues. Per the germline V gene, CDR1 is MGHRA and CDR2 is YSYEKL. Here the CDR3 DNA reads TGCGCCAGCAGCCAAGGACAAAACGAGCAGTACTTC. As protein: CASSQGQNEQYF.

The chain joins TRBV7-9 to TRBJ1-1, with TRBD1 as a possible D gene (6 bases). Trimming took off 2 bases at V and 3 bases at J, with 13 bases between the two ends. The length of the CDR3 is 15 residues. The germline V gene has CDR1 SEHNR and CDR2 FQNEAQ (reference sequence). CDR3 sequence reads: CASSLPAKGDTEAFF. Here the CDR3 DNA reads TGTGCCAGCAGCTTACCCGCGAAGGGGGACACTGAAGCTTTCTTT.

The chain has TRBV27 and TRBJ1-4; 7 bases are a match to TRBD1. The CDR3 has 12 amino acids. Unmatched junction bases numbered 2, after V lost 5 bases and J lost 8 bases. Germline lookup yields CDR1 MNHEY and CDR2 SMNVEV (reference sequence). Written as DNA, the CDR3 is TGTGCCAGCAGTGACAGGGCCGAAAAACTGTTTTTT. As protein: CASSDRAEKLFF.

This chain connects TRBV20-1 to TRBJ2-3, with 7 bases lining up with TRBD2. The trim removed 3 bases at V and 5 bases at J, leaving 11 bases unmatched. This CDR3 is 15 amino acids long. Per the germline V gene, CDR1 is DFQATT and CDR2 is SNEGSKA (reference sequence). CDR3 in DNA: TGCAGTGCTAGTGGATATGCGGGGGTGCAAGATACGCAGTATTTT. Its translation is CSASGYAGVQDTQYF.

The chain is built from TRBV7-2 and TRBJ2-5; D is undetermined. The CDR3 is made up of 14 amino acids. Germline V CDR1 and CDR2: SGHTA, FQGNSA. V was clipped by 3 bases and J by 2 bases, with 10 bases between them. CDR3: CASSLRGLQETQYF. As DNA, the CDR3 is TGTGCCAGCAGCTTGCGTGGGCTGCAAGAGACCCAGTACTTC.

This rearrangement joins TRBV6-2 or TRBV6-3 to TRBJ1-5; TRBD1 might be the D (6 bases). CDR1 MNHEY and CDR2 SVGEGT come from the germline V gene. The CDR3 has 15 residues. Deletions cut 6 bases from V and 9 bases from J, with 21 bases between. The chain's CDR3 is CASSHRDPLGWPQHF. CDR3 nucleotides: TGTGCCAGCAGCCACAGGGATCCCCTAGGGTGGCCCCAGCATTTT.

The rearrangement joins TRBV7-2 to TRBJ2-1, with 12 bases that match TRBD2. The V gene's germline CDR1 is SGHTA and CDR2 FQGNSA. There are 13 residues in the CDR3. V lost 5 bases and J lost 15; bases outside the gene matches: 8. The CDR3 region is CASSPLAGGTWFF. The CDR3 nucleotides read TGTGCCAGCAGCCCCCTAGCGGGAGGGACTTGGTTCTTC. Together with reference TRBV7-2 and TRBJ2-1, the CDR3 gives the full variable domain: GAGVSQSPSNKVTEKGKDVELRCDPISGHTALYWYRQSLGQGLEFLIYFQGNSAPDKSGLPSDRFSAERTGGSVSTLTIQRTQQEDSAVYLCASSPLAGGTWFFGPGTRLTVL.

V is TRBV10-1 and J is TRBJ1-5, with D maybe TRBD1 (6 bases). CDR1 is WNHNN and CDR2 is SYGVQD in the germline V gene (reference sequence). The CDR3 is made up of 15 amino acids. CDR3 coding DNA: TGCAACGGACGGGGGGGCCCATATAGCAATCAGCCCCAGCATTTT. The encoded protein is CNGRGGPYSNQPQHF.

V usage is TRBV7-9 and J usage is TRBJ1-2; perhaps TRBD1 as D (5 bases). Germline V lookup: CDR1 SEHNR, CDR2 FQNEAQ (reference sequence). V lost 9 bases, J lost 5 bases, and 16 bases lay in between. The CDR3 is made up of 13 amino acids. In DNA, the CDR3 is TGTGCCAGGGAACCCCAGGGTGATTATGGCTACACCTTC. It specifies CAREPQGDYGYTF.

V and J are TRBV5-6 and TRBJ2-3, with TRBD2 identical over 11 bases. Looked up from germline, CDR1 is SGHDT and CDR2 is YYEEEE. CDR3 length: 19 amino acids. The V and J ends lost 3 bases and 5 bases, in that order; junction bases with no gene match: 17. The CDR3 loop reads CASSSRPKILAGDRDTQYF. The CDR3 region has the DNA TGTGCCAGCAGCTCCCGCCCCAAGATACTAGCGGGAGATAGAGATACGCAGTATTTT. Filled out from reference TRBV5-6 and TRBJ2-3, the complete variable domain reads DAGVTQSPTHLIKTRGQQVTLRCSPKSGHDTVSWYQQALGQGPQFIFQYYEEEERQRGNFPDRFSGHQFPNYSSELNVNALLLGDSALYLCASSSRPKILAGDRDTQYFGPGTRLTVL.

The chain couples TRBV5-1 to TRBJ2-5; 8 bases line up with TRBD2. Germline V gives CDR1 SGHRS, CDR2 YFSETQ. The CDR3 is 15 residues long. J lost 0 bases, V lost 3 bases, and 4 bases had no gene match. CDR3 in DNA: TGCGCCAGCAGCTGGAAACTAGCGGACCAAGAGACCCAGTACTTC. Translated: CASSWKLADQETQYF.